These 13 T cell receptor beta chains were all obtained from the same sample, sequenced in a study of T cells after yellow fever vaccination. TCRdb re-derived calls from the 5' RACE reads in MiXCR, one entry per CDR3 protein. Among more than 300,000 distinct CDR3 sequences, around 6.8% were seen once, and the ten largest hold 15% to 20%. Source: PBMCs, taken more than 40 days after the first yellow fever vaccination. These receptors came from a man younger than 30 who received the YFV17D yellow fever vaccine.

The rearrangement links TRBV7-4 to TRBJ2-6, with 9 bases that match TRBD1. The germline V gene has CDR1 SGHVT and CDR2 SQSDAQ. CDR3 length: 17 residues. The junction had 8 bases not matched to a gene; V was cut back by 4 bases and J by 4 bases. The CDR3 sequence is CASSYTGGASGANVLTF. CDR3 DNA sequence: TGTGCCAGCAGCTACACAGGGGGCGCCTCCGGGGCCAACGTCCTGACTTTC.

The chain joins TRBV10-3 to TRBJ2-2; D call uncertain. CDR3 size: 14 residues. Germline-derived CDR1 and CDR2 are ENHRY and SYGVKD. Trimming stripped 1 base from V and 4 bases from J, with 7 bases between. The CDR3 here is CAISEFGVTGELFF. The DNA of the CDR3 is TGTGCCATCAGTGAGTTCGGAGTCACCGGGGAGCTGTTTTTT.

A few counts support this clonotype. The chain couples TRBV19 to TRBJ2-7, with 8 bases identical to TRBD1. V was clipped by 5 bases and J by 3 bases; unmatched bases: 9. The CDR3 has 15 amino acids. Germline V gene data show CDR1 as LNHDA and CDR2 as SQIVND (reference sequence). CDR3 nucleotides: TGTGCCAGTAGTCGCCAGGACAGGGTTGGCTACGAGCAGTACTTC. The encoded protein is CASSRQDRVGYEQYF. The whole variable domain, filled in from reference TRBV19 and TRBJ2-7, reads DGGITQSPKYLFRKEGQNVTLSCEQNLNHDAMYWYRQDPGQGLRLIYYSQIVNDFQKGDIAEGYSVSREKKESFPLTVTSAQKNPTAFYLCASSRQDRVGYEQYFGPGTRLTVT.

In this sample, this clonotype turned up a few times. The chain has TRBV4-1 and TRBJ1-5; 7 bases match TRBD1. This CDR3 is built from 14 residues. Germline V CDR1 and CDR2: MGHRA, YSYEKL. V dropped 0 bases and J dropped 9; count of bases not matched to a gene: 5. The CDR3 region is CASSQDRGGAPQHF. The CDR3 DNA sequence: TGCGCCAGCAGCCAAGACAGGGGGGGGGCGCCCCAGCATTTT.

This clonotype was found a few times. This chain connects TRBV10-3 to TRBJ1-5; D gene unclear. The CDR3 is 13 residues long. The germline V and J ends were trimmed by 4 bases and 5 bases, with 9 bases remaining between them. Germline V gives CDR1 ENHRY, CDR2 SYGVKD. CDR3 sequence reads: CAISVKIDQPQHF. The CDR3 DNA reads TGTGCCATCAGTGTAAAGATCGATCAGCCCCAGCATTTT.

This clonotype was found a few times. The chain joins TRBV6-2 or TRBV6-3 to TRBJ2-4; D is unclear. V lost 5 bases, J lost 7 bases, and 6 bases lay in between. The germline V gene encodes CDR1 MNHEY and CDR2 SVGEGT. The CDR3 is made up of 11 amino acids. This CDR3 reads CASSASNIQYF. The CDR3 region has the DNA TGTGCCAGCAGTGCCTCGAACATTCAGTACTTC.

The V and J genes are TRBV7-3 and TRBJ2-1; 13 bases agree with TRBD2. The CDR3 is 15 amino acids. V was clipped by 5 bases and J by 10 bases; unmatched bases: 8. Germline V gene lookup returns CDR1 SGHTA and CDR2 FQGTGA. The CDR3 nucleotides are TGTGCCAGCAGCCCACTAGCGGGGGGGCCCGGGGAGCAGTTCTTC. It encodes CASSPLAGGPGEQFF.

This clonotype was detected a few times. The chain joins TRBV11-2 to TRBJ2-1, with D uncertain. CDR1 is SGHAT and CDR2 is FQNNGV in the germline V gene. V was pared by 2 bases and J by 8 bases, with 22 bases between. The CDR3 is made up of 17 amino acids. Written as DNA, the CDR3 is TGTGCCAGCAGCTTAATCTCCACGCTATATGTTGGCGATGAGCAGTTCTTC. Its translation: CASSLISTLYVGDEQFF.

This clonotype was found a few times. The CDR3, as DNA: TGTGCCAGCAGTCCCACGGGCCATGAGCAGTTCTTC. Its protein is CASSPTGHEQFF. V is TRBV12-3 or TRBV12-4 and J is TRBJ2-1; D gene uncertain. Trimming pared 5 bases from V and 8 bases from J, leaving 10 bases between. This CDR3 has 12 residues.

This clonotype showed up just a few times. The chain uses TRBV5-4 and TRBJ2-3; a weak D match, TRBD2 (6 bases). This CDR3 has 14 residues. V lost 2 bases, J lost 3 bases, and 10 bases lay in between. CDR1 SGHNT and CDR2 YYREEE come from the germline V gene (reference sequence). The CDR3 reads CASSLIAETDTQYF. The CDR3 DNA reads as TGTGCCAGCAGCTTAATAGCGGAAACAGATACGCAGTATTTT.

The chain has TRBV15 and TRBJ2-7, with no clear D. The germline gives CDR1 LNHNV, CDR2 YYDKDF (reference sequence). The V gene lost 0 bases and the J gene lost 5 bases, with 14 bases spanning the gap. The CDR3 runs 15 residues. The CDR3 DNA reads TGTGCCACCAGCAGAGATAGGTTCCAGTTTAACGAGCAGTACGTC. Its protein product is CATSRDRFQFNEQYV.

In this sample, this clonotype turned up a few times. This chain's CDR3 is CASSYRAGGGGTNEKLFF. The DNA of the CDR3 is TGTGCCAGCAGTTACCGTGCAGGGGGTGGTGGAACTAATGAAAAACTGTTTTTT. The genes are TRBV6-5 and TRBJ1-4; TRBD1 matches at 7 bases. The germline gives CDR1 MNHEY, CDR2 SVGAGI. V trimming: 2 bases; J trimming: 1 base; junction bases outside the gene matches: 10. This CDR3 comprises 18 residues.

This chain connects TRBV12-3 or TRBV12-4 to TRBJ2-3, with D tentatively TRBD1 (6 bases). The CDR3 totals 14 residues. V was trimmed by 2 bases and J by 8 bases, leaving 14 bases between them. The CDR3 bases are TGTGCCAGCAGTTTACTCCCAGGGGTTGCTACGCAGTATTTT. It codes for CASSLLPGVATQYF.